This T cell receptor beta chain appears in the sequencing data of a study of blood T cell repertoires in COVID-19. Study in general: Acute and convalescent COVID-19 samples came from the United States, Italy and Spain. The analysed material was cDNA or gDNA that came from T cells, B-cell-depleted T cells, or PBMCs.

Original handling: Amplification of reference gene primers provided the estimated nucleated cell counts. Sequencing used immunoSEQ multiplex PCR; TCRdb keeps in-frame clones, though not all of them. The DNA gave D and trimming, while V, J and clone size come from that table. This repertoire shows 75,000 to 95,000 clones, approximately 79% found once; its top ten account for 5.4%. Unmatched junction bases numbered 8, after V lost 4 bases and J lost 4 bases. This CDR3 has 15 amino acids. Germline V gene lookup returns CDR1 SGHVS and CDR2 FQNEAQ. The sequencing sample was made of peripheral blood. The J gene is TRBJ2-3, the V gene TRBV7-8, with 7 bases aligning to TRBD1. The source of this sequence is a woman aged 80 or older with active or convalescent COVID-19. CDR3 loop: CASSSGQARADTQYF. The CDR3 DNA is TGTGCCAGCAGCTCCGGACAGGCCCGGGCAGATACGCAGTATTTT.